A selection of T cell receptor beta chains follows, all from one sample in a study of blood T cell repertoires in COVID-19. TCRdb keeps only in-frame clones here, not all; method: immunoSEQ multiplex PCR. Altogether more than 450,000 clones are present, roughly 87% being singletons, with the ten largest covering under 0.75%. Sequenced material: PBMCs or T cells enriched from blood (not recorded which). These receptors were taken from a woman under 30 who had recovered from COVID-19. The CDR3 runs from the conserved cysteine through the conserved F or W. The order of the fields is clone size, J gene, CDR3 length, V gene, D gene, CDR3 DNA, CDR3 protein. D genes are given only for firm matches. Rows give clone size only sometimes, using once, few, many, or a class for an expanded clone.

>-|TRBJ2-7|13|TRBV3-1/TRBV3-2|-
TGTGCCAGCAGCCGACTAGGGGTCTACGAGCAGTACTTC
CASSRLGVYEQYF
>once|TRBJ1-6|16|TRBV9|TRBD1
TGTGCCAGCAGCCCAGGGGGTAGCTCCTATAATTCACCCCTCCACTTT
CASSPGGSSYNSPLHF
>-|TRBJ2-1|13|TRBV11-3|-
TGTGCCAGCAGCCTACAGGGATATGGTGAGCAGTTCTTC
CASSLQGYGEQFF
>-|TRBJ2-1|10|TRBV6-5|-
TGTGCCAGCAGTCAGAATGAGCAGTTCTTC
CASSQNEQFF
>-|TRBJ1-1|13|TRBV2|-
TGTGCCAGCAACCTAAGGAGGGACACTGAAGCTTTCTTT
CASNLRRDTEAFF
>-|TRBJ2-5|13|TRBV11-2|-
TGTGCCAGCAGCTTAACGCGTCGGGAGACCCAGTACTTC
CASSLTRRETQYF
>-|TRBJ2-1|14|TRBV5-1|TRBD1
TGCGCCAGCAGCTTGGGCACAGGGGTGGATGAGCAGTTCTTC
CASSLGTGVDEQFF
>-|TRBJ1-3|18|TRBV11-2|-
TGTGCCAGCAGCTTTGGGACACCCTTTGAGAGCTCTGGAAACACCATATATTTT
CASSFGTPFESSGNTIYF
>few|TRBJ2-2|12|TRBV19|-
TGTGCCAGTAGTACCCGCGCCGGGGAGCTGTTTTTT
CASSTRAGELFF
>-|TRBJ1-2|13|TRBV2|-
TGTGCCAGCAGGGTAGACAGCTTCTATGGCTACACCTTC
CASRVDSFYGYTF
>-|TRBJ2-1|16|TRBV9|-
TGTGCCAGCAGCGTAGACTCCGGGATCTCCTACAATGAGCAGTTCTTC
CASSVDSGISYNEQFF
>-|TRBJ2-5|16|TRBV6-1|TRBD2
TGTGCCAGCAGTGTGGGGACTAGCGGGGGCGGTGGGACCCAGTACTTC
CASSVGTSGGGGTQYF